What follows describes a single T cell receptor (beta chain). The sample originates from a study of CD8+ T cells in alopecia areata. Treatment described: oral pan-JAK inhibitor, 5-10 mg twice daily. cDNA reverse transcribed from extracted RNA served as the sequencing template. The assay was immunoSEQ multiplex PCR, and TCRdb's table has in-frame clones only and misses some. The sample shows approximately 190,000 clones, roughly 64% of them seen only once. The CDR3 runs to 15 residues. The germline V and J ends were trimmed by 2 bases and 3 bases, with 10 bases remaining between them. CDR1 is KGHSH, CDR2 LQKENI, per germline.

The chain employs TRBV18 and TRBJ2-2; possibly TRBD2 for D (6 bases). The material sequenced was CD4+ T cells sorted from blood, taken at week 24, from a patient treated with tofacitinib. The origin of this receptor is a human donor with alopecia areata. The chain's CDR3 is CASSPIGGDTGELFF. CDR3 bases: TGTGCCAGCTCACCAATCGGGGGTGACACCGGGGAGCTGTTTTTT.